This T cell receptor (beta chain) was identified in a study of post-analysis software for immune sequencing data. V was pared by 2 bases and J by 4 bases, with 10 bases of the junction left unmatched. The germline CDR1 and CDR2 sequences are SGHTA and FQGNSA. The CDR3 consists of 17 residues. This clonotype occurred once. As yet, its antigen is unknown. General study results and limits: Compared against controls, patients with multiple sclerosis displayed significantly lower normalized Chao1 diversity. Patients used about five TRBV segments, including TRBV5-6, TRBV5-1 and TRBV20-1, more often than controls.

Unique molecular identifiers were present in the TCR beta cDNA libraries. T cells numbering about 0.85 to 10 million yielded roughly 0.5 million cDNA molecules. TCRdb re-called the PCR reads through MiXCR, storing one row per CDR3 protein. The sample lists roughly 700,000 distinct CDR3 sequences, about 27% seen once, with roughly 0.57% in the top ten. The sequence was collected from a girl aged 5 to 17 with multiple sclerosis. The chain has TRBV7-2 and TRBJ2-3; 9 bases map to TRBD2. The sequencing input was blood. CDR3 DNA: TGTGCCAGCAGCTTAAGGGCGGGAGGGCCTAAGGCAGATACGCAGTATTTT. Protein sequence: CASSLRAGGPKADTQYF.